This T cell receptor (beta chain) was captured in a study of blood T cell repertoires in COVID-19. Overall study: Collection of acute and convalescent COVID-19 samples took place in the United States, Italy and Spain. T cells, B-cell-depleted T cells, or PBMCs provided the cDNA or gDNA that served as material.

Authors' processing steps: Amplification of reference gene primers was used by the study to estimate nucleated cell counts. The protocol was immunoSEQ multiplex PCR, while the TCRdb copy is restricted to in-frame clones and leaves out a portion. Clonal size and the V and J genes are those of that table, whereas D and trimming came from the DNA. The table records nearly 60,000 clones, 90% of them present only once. The CDR3 is made up of 14 amino acids. The germline V gene encodes CDR1 SEHNR and CDR2 FQNEAQ (reference sequence). J was trimmed by 5 bases and V by 7 bases; bases with no gene match: 8. Sequencing was carried out using peripheral blood. The sequence came from a man in his sixties with active COVID-19. This sequence joins TRBV7-9 and TRBJ1-1; the match to TRBD1 covers 9 bases. DNA for the CDR3: TGTGCCAGCACCCCCGACAGGGGGTTTACTGAAGCTTTCTTT. The encoded protein is CASTPDRGFTEAFF.